This T cell receptor (beta chain) is from a study of control samples from healthy donors and cancer patients. Sequenced by immunoSEQ multiplex PCR; TCRdb stores in-frame clones only, minus some. The repertoire holds around 130,000 clones, with around nine tenths as singletons. As to this clone: One end of the junction varies from germline; a read error may be responsible.

There are 17 residues in the CDR3. In germline, CDR1 is ENHRY, CDR2 SYGVKD. The rearrangement joins TRBV10-3 to TRBJ1-2, with 8 positions matching TRBD1. Input material: blood. This clonotype originated in a man between 25 and 39 years old in good health. In DNA, the CDR3 is TGTGCCATCAGTAAGTCAGCCGGGACAGGTTGGGACTATGGCTACACCTTC. Residues: CAISKSAGTGWDYGYTF.